The text below deals with one T cell receptor (beta chain). The clone's antigen remains unknown. No qualities accompany the bases; no much larger clone lies one base away. The CDR3 regions of human TCRbeta chains were analyzed by immunosequencing. As for the original processing: TCRs in the repertoires were compared against a reference library of SARS-CoV-2-specific TCRs that had been generated with the MIRA antigen-specificity platform. Breadth was defined as the fraction of unique TCRs that were SARS-CoV-2-associated. Depth was defined as the fraction of total T cells that were SARS-CoV-2-associated. Using the MIRA data, every spike-specific TCR was mapped to the spike region that the TCR reacted to and assigned to either a CD4 or a CD8 class. Log10-transformed breadth and depth values were compared by one-way ANOVA with Sidak's multiple comparisons tests. Entries here come from immuneACCESS through TCRdb and include only in-frame sequences with V and J called. Some clones fail to appear in such tables; in the studies checked, an unresolved V gene covers under half of the shortfall, and the cause of the remainder is unknown. V and J calls and clone size follow that table, whereas D and trimming were derived from the DNA. The sample table records about 140,000 clones; approximately 90% of these occur just once. In total, the top ten clones hold roughly 4% of the sample.

The CDR3 numbers 16 residues from cysteine through phenylalanine. Solely the CDR3 DNA is kept, with 48 bases framed from the first base. Deletion took 2 bases off V and 5 bases off J, with a span of 19 bases between the germline ends. CDR1 and CDR2 are read off the germline V gene as SGHDN and FVKESK. The data belong to a study of T cell responses to AZD1222 COVID-19 vaccine (dated by TCRdb to the early 2020s). Concerning the study at large: TCR sequencing covered approximately 230 trial participants: approximately 200 given two doses of AZD1222 and 26 given two doses of MenACWY control vaccine. Enrollment into the trials was organized by age into subgroups of 18-55, 56-69 and 70-plus years, and those subgroups contained around 150, 28 and 57 TCR-sequenced participants, respectively. Findings and caveats that apply to the study as a whole: In the small 56-69-year group, the increase in depth fell short of significance, most likely because of low power. Participants were mostly white British and included more females than males, and it was suggested by the authors that clonal diversity may have been underestimated. Reportedly, almost half of the unique spike-specific TCRs recognized epitopes lying outside the regions that are mutated in the B.1.351 and B.1.1.7 variants. After two AZD1222 doses, both the breadth and the depth of spike-specific TCRs were significantly higher than at day 0 and than in MenACWY recipients. The whole spike protein was spanned by vaccine-associated CD4 TCRs, and dominant responses were seen in regions 160-218 and 743-854. Because no day 14 peak-response samples were available, the repertoires could be characterized only after the peak T cell response. Conclusions about previously exposed vaccinees are limited, since just six AZD1222 recipients were seropositive for SARS-CoV-2 at baseline.

This sample's time point label indicates: about 28 days (+/-7) after the second vaccine dose. Because spike-specific TCR depth and breadth did not differ between the two schedules, AZD1222 recipients who got a second dose at roughly 4 weeks were pooled with those who got a second dose at roughly 12 weeks. The vaccinee samples were drawn from two UK trials, COV001 and COV002, one of which was a single-blind randomized controlled phase 2/3 trial testing AZD1222 (ChAdOx1 nCoV-19) in healthy adults. Trial participant PBMC samples were collected at day 0 and day 28 after the second dose for TCRbeta chain sequencing.

Sequenced here: peripheral blood, sampled 28 days after the second AZD1222 dose. Here the chain combines TRBV14 and TRBJ2-7, with a tentative D gene TRBD2 over 5 matching bases. This clonotype originated in an adult who received the AZD1222 COVID-19 vaccine. The nucleotides are TGTGCCAGCAGCCAACTCTCCGGGTCCGCGGGCAACGAGCAGTACTTC. Protein translation: CASSQLSGSAGNEQYF. Outside the CDR3, residues come from the reference TRBV14 and TRBJ2-7 proteins, so the full variable domain is: EAGVTQFPSHSVIEKGQTVTLRCDPISGHDNLYWYRRVMGKEIKFLLHFVKESKQDESGMPNNRFLAERTGGTYSTLKVQPAELEDSGVYFCASSQLSGSAGNEQYFGPGTRLTVT.